Listed below are T cell receptor beta chains from one sample, sequenced in a study of T cell responses to AZD1222 COVID-19 vaccine. Sequencing was performed with immunoSEQ multiplex PCR; in TCRdb, only in-frame clones are kept and a portion is missing. The table includes roughly 93,000 clones, 70% to 90% detected once. The sequencing used peripheral blood, collected on day 0 of AZD1222 vaccination. Receptor source: an adult in good health. CDR3s include the opening cysteine and the closing phenylalanine or tryptophan. A D gene is named only where the DNA matches it firmly. Clone size appears in some rows only: once, few, many, or a class for an expanded clone.

v_call	d_call	j_call	clone_size	cdr3_nt	cdr3_aa
TRBV27	TRBD2	TRBJ2-1	-	TGTGCCAGCAGAATCCTAGCGGGGGGGCATGGTGAGCAGTTCTTC	CASRILAGGHGEQFF
TRBV30	-	TRBJ1-5	few	TGTGCCTGGAGTGGGCAGGACAATCAGCCCCAGCATTTT	CAWSGQDNQPQHF
TRBV14	-	TRBJ1-2	-	TGTGCCAGCAGCCAACTCCGGGGAGCACGGACGTTCTATGGCTACACCTTC	CASSQLRGARTFYGYTF
TRBV14	-	TRBJ2-3	-	TGTGCCAGCAGCCGACCGGGCACAGATACGCAGTATTTT	CASSRPGTDTQYF
TRBV3-1/TRBV3-2	-	TRBJ2-1	-	TGTGCCAGCAGCCAAGCGCCTGGGGGGGCCAGCTCCTACAATGAGCAGTTCTTC	CASSQAPGGASSYNEQFF
TRBV20-1	-	TRBJ2-7	-	TGCAGTGCTAGTTTTGAGGGTTCCTACGAGCAGTACTTC	CSASFEGSYEQYF
TRBV30	TRBD1	TRBJ2-3	-	TGTGCCTGGAGTGTAACAGGGGCTAGAGATACGCAGTATTTT	CAWSVTGARDTQYF
TRBV28	-	TRBJ2-5	-	TGTGCCAGCAGTTTATCCGAGGATGAGACCCAGTACTTC	CASSLSEDETQYF
TRBV2	-	TRBJ2-7	-	TGTGCCAGCAGTGTAAGACGGGATGACTACGAGCAGTACTTC	CASSVRRDDYEQYF
TRBV7-9	TRBD1	TRBJ2-2	-	TGTGCCAGCAGCTACCGGACAGGTGGCGGTGAGGTGTTTTTT	CASSYRTGGGEVFF
TRBV7-9	-	TRBJ1-2	-	TGTGCCAGCAGCTTAGGAGAAGTCTCCGACGACTACACCTTC	CASSLGEVSDDYTF
TRBV5-4	-	TRBJ2-5	-	TGTGCCAGCAGCTTGGGAGGGTACCAAGAGACCCAGTACTTC	CASSLGGYQETQYF
TRBV19	-	TRBJ1-5	few	TGTGCCAGTAGTACCAGGGTTTTTGAGCCCCAGCATTTT	CASSTRVFEPQHF
TRBV30	TRBD1	TRBJ2-7	-	TGTGCCTGGAGTTATGGGGACAGGGTCGAGCAGTACTTC	CAWSYGDRVEQYF
TRBV19	-	TRBJ1-2	-	TGTGCCAGCCGGGGTTCTCATGGCTACACCTTC	CASRGSHGYTF
TRBV5-1	TRBD1	TRBJ1-1	-	TGCGCCAGCAGCACAGGGACAGCCAACACTGAAGCTTTCTTT	CASSTGTANTEAFF
TRBV3-1/TRBV3-2	-	TRBJ1-1	-	TGTGCCAGCAGCAATGCACGGGGGACCATGAACACTGAAGCTTTCTTT	CASSNARGTMNTEAFF
TRBV9	TRBD1	TRBJ1-5	-	TGTGCCAGCAGCCCAGGGACAGGGCCCCAGCCCCAGCATTTT	CASSPGTGPQPQHF
TRBV9	TRBD2	TRBJ2-1	-	TGTGCCAGCAGCGTAGAGATAGCGGGGGGGCCTTACAATGAGCAGTTCTTC	CASSVEIAGGPYNEQFF
TRBV10-3	TRBD1	TRBJ1-3	-	TGTGCCATCAGTGAGTCCGCAGGGGGCTCTGGAAACACCATATATTTT	CAISESAGGSGNTIYF
TRBV15	TRBD1	TRBJ2-5	-	TGTGCCACCAGCAGAGATTTGGGACAGATATACCAAGAGACCCAGTACTTC	CATSRDLGQIYQETQYF
TRBV11-2	TRBD1	TRBJ2-5	-	TGTGCCAGCAGCCGGGGACAGAACCAAGAGACCCAGTACTTC	CASSRGQNQETQYF
TRBV29-1	TRBD2	TRBJ2-1	-	TGCAGCGATCGGCGGGGGGCTCTTCCCAATGAGCAGTTCTTC	CSDRRGALPNEQFF
TRBV5-1	-	TRBJ2-1	-	TGCGCCAGCAGCTTGGTAGGCAGGGTTTCAGATGAGCAGTTCTTC	CASSLVGRVSDEQFF
TRBV7-2	TRBD2	TRBJ2-1	-	TGTGCCAGCAGCTCTCGCGGGGGGTCCGGTGAGCAGTTCTTC	CASSSRGGSGEQFF
TRBV13	-	TRBJ2-7	few	TGTGCCAGCAGCTTAGGCGGAGGCTCCTACGAGCAGTACTTC	CASSLGGGSYEQYF
TRBV7-2	-	TRBJ2-3	-	TGTGCCAGCAGCTTACTCAGGATGGGCACAGATACGCAGTATTTT	CASSLLRMGTDTQYF
TRBV12-3/TRBV12-4	-	TRBJ2-3	-	TGTGCCAGCAGCCCGGACACCCATACGCAGTATTTT	CASSPDTHTQYF
TRBV21-1	-	TRBJ2-7	few	TGTGCCAGCAATCCAATTTACCCCGAGCAGTACTTC	CASNPIYPEQYF
TRBV5-1	TRBD2	TRBJ2-7	-	TGCGCCAGCAGACTAGCGGGGGGGCCAGGGTCCTACGAGCAGTACTTC	CASRLAGGPGSYEQYF
TRBV19	-	TRBJ1-3	-	TGTGCCAGTACGGGGACATTGAGTAACACCATATATTTT	CASTGTLSNTIYF
TRBV7-9	-	TRBJ1-6	-	TGTGCCAGCAGCACAGACAACCGCTCACCCCTCCACTTT	CASSTDNRSPLHF
TRBV29-1	-	TRBJ2-1	-	TGCAGCGTTGGGGTATTGGACAAGCAACGGTACAATGAGCAGTTCTTC	CSVGVLDKQRYNEQFF
TRBV5-1	-	TRBJ1-2	few	TGCGCCAGCAGCTTGGATCCGGGGGCGGGAGGCTACACCTTC	CASSLDPGAGGYTF
TRBV6-5	TRBD2	TRBJ2-3	-	TGTGCCAGCAGCTCGGGACTAGCGGGAACAGATACGCAGTATTTT	CASSSGLAGTDTQYF
TRBV29-1	-	TRBJ2-1	-	TGCAGCGTTGAAAAGCGACTCGTCTCCTACAATGAGCAGTTCTTC	CSVEKRLVSYNEQFF
TRBV7-9	-	TRBJ2-7	-	TGTGCCAGCAGTCCCACGGCTACAGGGAGTCCCTACGAGCAGTACTTC	CASSPTATGSPYEQYF
TRBV29-1	TRBD1	TRBJ2-7	-	TGCAGCGCCCTGACAGGGGGGGGCGAGCAGTACTTC	CSALTGGGEQYF
TRBV5-8	-	TRBJ1-5	once	TGTGCCAGTGCGAGGTTCGGTCAGCCCCAGCATTTT	CASARFGQPQHF
TRBV7-9	-	TRBJ1-6	-	TGTGCCAGCAGCTTAGGGGGCAGAGGACTCTCAATATATTCACCCCTCCACTTT	CASSLGGRGLSIYSPLHF
TRBV6-1	TRBD1	TRBJ1-2	once	TGTGCCAGCAGTGACCACAGGGGCTGGGGCTACACCTTC	CASSDHRGWGYTF
TRBV6-2/TRBV6-3	-	TRBJ2-7	-	TGTGCCAGCAGCCCAGCGTCCGGGTGGGTCCCCTACGAGCAGTACTTC	CASSPASGWVPYEQYF
TRBV6-5	-	TRBJ2-3	-	TGTGCCAGCAGTTACGGAGGATCCACAGATACGCAGTATTTT	CASSYGGSTDTQYF
TRBV11-2	TRBD1	TRBJ1-6	few	TGTGCCAGCAGCTTAGAGACAGGGGGTCTGTCACCCCTCCACTTT	CASSLETGGLSPLHF
TRBV6-4	-	TRBJ1-1	-	TGTGCCAGCAGCGAGGAGGCCCAGCTTGGGGGTCGCCCTGAAGCTTTCTTT	CASSEEAQLGGRPEAFF
TRBV5-6	TRBD2	TRBJ2-3	once	TGTGCCAGTCAACCCGGGCCTAGCGGGACAGATACGCAGTATTTT	CASQPGPSGTDTQYF
TRBV19	-	TRBJ2-5	-	TGTGCCAGTAGTATAACAGGGAGCGGCGGAGAGACCCAGTACTTC	CASSITGSGGETQYF
TRBV4-3	-	TRBJ2-7	-	TGCGCCAGCAGCCAAGGGGTCCTCACGCCTGCCGAGCAGTACTTC	CASSQGVLTPAEQYF
TRBV19	-	TRBJ1-2	-	TGTGCCAGTAGTGCAGGGTCTGTTATTATCTATGGCTACACCTTC	CASSAGSVIIYGYTF
TRBV27	TRBD1	TRBJ2-7	few	TGTGCCAGCAGGGACAGGGGAGGCTCCTACGAGCAGTACTTC	CASRDRGGSYEQYF
TRBV4-1	-	TRBJ2-2	-	TGCGCCAGCAGCCAAGTTGGGGAGAACACCGGGGAGCTGTTTTTT	CASSQVGENTGELFF
TRBV11-2	TRBD1	TRBJ2-2	-	TGTGCCAGCAGCGCCACAGGGGGCAACACCGGGGAGCTGTTTTTT	CASSATGGNTGELFF
TRBV19	-	TRBJ2-7	-	TGTGCCAGTAGTGAGTGGATATACCCCTACGAGCAGTACTTC	CASSEWIYPYEQYF
TRBV9	-	TRBJ2-1	-	TGTGCCAGCAGCGCGACGGGACGTAATGAGCAGTTCTTC	CASSATGRNEQFF
TRBV6-5	-	TRBJ1-5	-	TGTGCCAGCAGTTACATCGGGGGCCAGCCCCAGCATTTT	CASSYIGGQPQHF
TRBV5-1	-	TRBJ1-6	-	TGCGCCAGCAGCTTGGCCAGGGGATGGAATTCACCCCTCCACTTT	CASSLARGWNSPLHF
TRBV11-2	-	TRBJ2-7	-	TGTGCCAGCAGCTTAGAGAAACTACAGCTTGGCTACGAGCAGTACTTC	CASSLEKLQLGYEQYF
TRBV19	-	TRBJ2-1	-	TGTGCCAGTAGTATAGATGTACAGGGAGATTGGGAGCAGTTCTTC	CASSIDVQGDWEQFF
TRBV10-1	-	TRBJ1-1	-	TGCGCCAGCAGTGTGGGACGAAACACTGAAGCTTTCTTT	CASSVGRNTEAFF
TRBV30	-	TRBJ2-7	-	TGTGCCTGGAGCCACCTGGGAGAGCAGTACTTC	CAWSHLGEQYF